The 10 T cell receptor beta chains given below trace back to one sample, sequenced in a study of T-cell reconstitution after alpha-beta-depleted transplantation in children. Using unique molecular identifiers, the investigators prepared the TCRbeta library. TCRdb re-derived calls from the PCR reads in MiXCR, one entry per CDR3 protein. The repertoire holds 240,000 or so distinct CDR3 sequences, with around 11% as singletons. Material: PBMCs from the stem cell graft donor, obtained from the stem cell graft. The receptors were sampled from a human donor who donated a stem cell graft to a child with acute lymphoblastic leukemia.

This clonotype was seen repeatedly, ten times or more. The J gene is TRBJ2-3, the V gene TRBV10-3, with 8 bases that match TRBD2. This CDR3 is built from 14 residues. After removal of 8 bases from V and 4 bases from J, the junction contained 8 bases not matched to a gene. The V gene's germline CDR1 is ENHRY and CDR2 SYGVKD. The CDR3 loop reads CAISGREGPDTQYF. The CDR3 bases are TGTGCCATCTCCGGACGGGAGGGACCAGATACGCAGTATTTT.

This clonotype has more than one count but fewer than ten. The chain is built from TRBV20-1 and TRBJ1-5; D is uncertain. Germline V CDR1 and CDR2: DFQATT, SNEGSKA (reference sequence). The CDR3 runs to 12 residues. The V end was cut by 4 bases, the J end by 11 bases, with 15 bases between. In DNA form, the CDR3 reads TGCAGTGCTACCACCAACTTGAGGGCCCAGCATTTT. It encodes CSATTNLRAQHF.

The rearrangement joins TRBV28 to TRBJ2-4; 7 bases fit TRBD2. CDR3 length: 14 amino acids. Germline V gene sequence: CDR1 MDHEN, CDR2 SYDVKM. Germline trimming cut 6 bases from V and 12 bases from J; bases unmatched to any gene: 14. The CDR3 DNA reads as TGTGCCAGCAGCGGCTCGGGATCGGGGGGAAGTCAGTACTTC. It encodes CASSGSGSGGSQYF. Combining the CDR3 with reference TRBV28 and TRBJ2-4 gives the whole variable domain DVKVTQSSRYLVKRTGEKVFLECVQDMDHENMFWYRQDPGLGLRLIYFSYDVKMKEKGDIPEGYSVSREKKERFSLILESASTNQTSMYLCASSGSGSGGSQYFGAGTRLSVL.

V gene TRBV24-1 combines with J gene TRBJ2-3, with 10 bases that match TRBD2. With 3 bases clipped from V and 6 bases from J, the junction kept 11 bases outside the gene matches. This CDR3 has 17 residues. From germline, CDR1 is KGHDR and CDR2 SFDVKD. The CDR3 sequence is CATSDVQLAGEHDTQYF. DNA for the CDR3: TGTGCCACCAGTGATGTACAGCTAGCGGGGGAACACGATACGCAGTATTTT.

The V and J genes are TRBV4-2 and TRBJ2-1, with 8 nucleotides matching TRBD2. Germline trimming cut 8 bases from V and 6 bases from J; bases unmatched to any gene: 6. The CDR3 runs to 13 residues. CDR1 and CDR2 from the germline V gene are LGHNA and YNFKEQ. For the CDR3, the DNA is TGTGCCAGCGGCCTCGGACTAGCCAATGAGCAGTTCTTC. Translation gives CASGLGLANEQFF.

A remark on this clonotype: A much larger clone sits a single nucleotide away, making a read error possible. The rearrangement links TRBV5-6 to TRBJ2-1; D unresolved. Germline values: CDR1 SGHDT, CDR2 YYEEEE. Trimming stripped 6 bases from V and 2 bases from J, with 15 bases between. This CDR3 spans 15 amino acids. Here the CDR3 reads CASTENLAPYNEQFF. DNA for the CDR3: TGTGCCAGCACAGAGAACCTGGCCCCCTACAATGAGCAGTTCTTC. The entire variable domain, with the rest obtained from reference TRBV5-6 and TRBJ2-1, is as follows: DAGVTQSPTHLIKTRGQQVTLRCSPKSGHDTVSWYQQALGQGPQFIFQYYEEEERQRGNFPDRFSGHQFPNYSSELNVNALLLGDSALYLCASTENLAPYNEQFFGPGTRLTVL.

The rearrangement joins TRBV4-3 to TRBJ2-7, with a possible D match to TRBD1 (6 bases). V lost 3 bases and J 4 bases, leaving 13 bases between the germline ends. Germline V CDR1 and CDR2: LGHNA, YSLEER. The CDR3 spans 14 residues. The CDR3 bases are TGCGCCAGCAGCCACACGACAGGAGAGTACGAGCAGTACTTC. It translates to CASSHTTGEYEQYF.

The DNA of the CDR3 is TGTGCCAGCTCACCCGTACCGGGACTACGGCCCACAGATACGCAGTATTTT. It yields the protein CASSPVPGLRPTDTQYF. The chain is built from TRBV18 and TRBJ2-3, with 7 positions matching TRBD2. The CDR3 is made up of 17 amino acids. The germline V gene encodes CDR1 KGHSH and CDR2 LQKENI. J lost 2 bases, V lost 3 bases, and 11 bases had no gene match.

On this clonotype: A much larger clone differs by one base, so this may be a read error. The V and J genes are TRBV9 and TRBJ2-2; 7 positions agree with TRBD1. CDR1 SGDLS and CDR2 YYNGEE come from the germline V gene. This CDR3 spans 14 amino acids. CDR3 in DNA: TGTGCCTGCAGCGCCAGGGGGATCGGCGGGGAGCTGTTTTTT. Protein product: CACSARGIGGELFF.

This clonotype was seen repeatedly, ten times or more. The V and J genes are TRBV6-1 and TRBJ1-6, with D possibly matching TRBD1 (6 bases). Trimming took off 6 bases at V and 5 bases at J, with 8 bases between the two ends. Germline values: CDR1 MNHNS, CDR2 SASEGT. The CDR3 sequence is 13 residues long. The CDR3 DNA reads TGTGCCAGCAGGCGACAGGATAATTCACCCCTCCACTTT. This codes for CASRRQDNSPLHF.